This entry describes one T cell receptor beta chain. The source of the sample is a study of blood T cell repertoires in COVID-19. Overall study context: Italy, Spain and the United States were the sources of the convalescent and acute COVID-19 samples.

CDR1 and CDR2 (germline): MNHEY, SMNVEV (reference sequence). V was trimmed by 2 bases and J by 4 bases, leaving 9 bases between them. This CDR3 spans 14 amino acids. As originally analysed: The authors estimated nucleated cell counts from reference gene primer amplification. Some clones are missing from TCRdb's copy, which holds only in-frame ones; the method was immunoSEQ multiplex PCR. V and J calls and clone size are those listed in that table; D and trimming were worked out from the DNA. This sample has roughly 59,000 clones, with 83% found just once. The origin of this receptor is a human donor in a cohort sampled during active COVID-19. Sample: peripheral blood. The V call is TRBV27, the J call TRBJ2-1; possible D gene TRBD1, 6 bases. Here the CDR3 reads CASSLRTVYNEQFF. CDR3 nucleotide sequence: TGTGCCAGCAGTTTAAGGACAGTTTACAATGAGCAGTTCTTC.